Listed below are T cell receptor beta chains from one sample, sequenced in a study of T cell responses to AZD1222 COVID-19 vaccine. Sequencing was performed with immunoSEQ multiplex PCR; in TCRdb, only in-frame clones are kept and a portion is missing. The data hold about 99,000 clones, with more than 75% observed a single time. This sample comprised peripheral blood, obtained on day 0 of AZD1222 vaccination. These receptors all come from an adult in good health. Both conserved end residues are part of each CDR3. A D gene is named only where the DNA matches it firmly. Only part of the rows carry a size: once, few, many, or a class if the clone is expanded.

D | J | V | size | CDR3 | DNA
TRBD2 | TRBJ2-1 | TRBV14 | few | CASSQGLATSSYNEQFF | TGTGCCAGCAGCCAAGGACTAGCAACGAGCTCCTACAATGAGCAGTTCTTC
NA | TRBJ1-1 | TRBV19 | NA | CASSIGENTEAFF | TGTGCCAGTAGTATAGGCGAGAACACTGAAGCTTTCTTT
NA | TRBJ1-3 | TRBV29-1 | NA | CSGRRDSGNTIYF | TGCAGCGGGAGGAGGGACTCGGGAAACACCATATATTTT
NA | TRBJ2-2 | TRBV10-1 | once | CASRHGTVNTGELFF | TGCGCCTCACGTCACGGGACGGTGAACACCGGGGAGCTGTTTTTT
NA | TRBJ2-7 | TRBV5-6 | NA | CASSLLSGGRREQYF | TGTGCCAGCAGCCTCCTGTCCGGGGGGCGCCGAGAGCAGTACTTC
NA | TRBJ1-1 | TRBV19 | NA | CASSISGMTEAFF | TGTGCCAGTAGTATTTCTGGGATGACTGAAGCTTTCTTT
NA | TRBJ1-1 | TRBV27 | NA | CASSFQEMNTEAFF | TGTGCCAGCAGTTTTCAGGAGATGAACACTGAAGCTTTCTTT
NA | TRBJ2-7 | TRBV28 | NA | CASSLPGTYEQYF | TGTGCCAGCAGTCTTCCGGGGACCTACGAGCAGTACTTC
NA | TRBJ1-2 | TRBV7-8 | NA | CASSLGEQGYGYTF | TGTGCCAGCAGCTTGGGGGAGCAGGGTTATGGCTACACCTTC
TRBD2 | TRBJ2-2 | TRBV6-6 | NA | CASVGLAGTGELFF | TGTGCCAGCGTGGGACTAGCGGGAACCGGGGAGCTGTTTTTT
TRBD1 | TRBJ1-2 | TRBV7-8 | few | CASSLARTGLQRSYGYTF | TGTGCCAGCAGCTTAGCGAGGACAGGCCTTCAGAGATCCTATGGCTACACCTTC
TRBD2 | TRBJ2-1 | TRBV3-1/TRBV3-2 | NA | CASSQLAGDDEFF | TGTGCCAGCAGCCAACTAGCGGGAGACGATGAGTTCTTC
NA | TRBJ2-1 | TRBV2 | NA | CASFRGGGSSYNEQFF | TGTGCCAGCTTCAGAGGCGGAGGGAGCTCCTACAATGAGCAGTTCTTC
TRBD2 | TRBJ2-7 | TRBV11-2 | NA | CASSLGSSGRTPYEQYF | TGTGCCAGCAGCTTAGGATCCAGCGGGAGGACACCCTACGAGCAGTACTTC
TRBD1 | TRBJ1-1 | TRBV19 | NA | CATEDRGWTEAFF | TGTGCCACCGAGGACAGGGGTTGGACTGAAGCTTTCTTT
TRBD1 | TRBJ1-2 | TRBV18 | NA | CASSRGQDYGYTF | TGTGCCAGCTCGCGGGGACAGGATTATGGCTACACCTTC
NA | TRBJ1-6 | TRBV2 | NA | CASSEGRGISPLHF | TGTGCCAGCAGTGAAGGGAGGGGAATATCACCCCTCCACTTT
TRBD2 | TRBJ2-3 | TRBV18 | NA | CASSPLTSGNPDTQYF | TGTGCCAGCTCACCCCTGACTAGCGGGAACCCAGATACGCAGTATTTT
NA | TRBJ1-3 | TRBV3-1/TRBV3-2 | few | CASQRKGSGNTIYF | TGTGCCAGCCAAAGGAAGGGCAGCGGAAACACCATATATTTT
TRBD2 | TRBJ2-7 | TRBV7-7 | NA | CASSQGLAGVGEQYF | TGTGCTAGCAGCCAGGGACTAGCGGGAGTGGGTGAGCAGTACTTC
NA | TRBJ1-1 | TRBV25-1 | NA | CASTTGGVEAFF | TGTGCCAGCACCACCGGGGGGGTAGAAGCTTTCTTT
TRBD2 | TRBJ2-2 | TRBV7-9 | once | CASSSVPSGQHTGELFF | TGTGCCAGCAGCTCGGTGCCTAGCGGGCAGCACACCGGGGAGCTGTTTTTT
NA | TRBJ1-1 | TRBV5-5 | NA | CASSYPGQRGTEAFF | TGTGCCAGCAGCTACCCGGGACAAAGGGGCACTGAAGCTTTCTTT
TRBD2 | TRBJ2-2 | TRBV7-2 | NA | CASSSSGLAPGELFF | TGTGCCAGCAGCTCTAGCGGACTAGCGCCCGGGGAGCTGTTTTTT
NA | TRBJ1-1 | TRBV4-1 | once | CASSHPDLMNTEAFF | TGCGCCAGCAGCCACCCAGACCTGATGAACACTGAAGCTTTCTTT
NA | TRBJ1-6 | TRBV10-3 | NA | CAISESLGYRQRNSPLHF | TGTGCCATCAGTGAGTCTCTCGGCTACCGGCAGCGAAATTCACCCCTCCACTTT
NA | TRBJ2-7 | TRBV11-2 | NA | CASSYSGTVSYEQYF | TGTGCCAGCAGCTATAGCGGGACAGTCTCCTACGAGCAGTACTTC
TRBD2 | TRBJ2-1 | TRBV5-6 | NA | CASSLRGLAYNEQFF | TGTGCCAGCAGCTTGCGGGGACTAGCTTACAATGAGCAGTTCTTC
NA | TRBJ1-1 | TRBV27 | NA | CASSPGAGHLEAFF | TGTGCCAGCAGTCCAGGGGCGGGGCACCTGGAAGCTTTCTTT
TRBD1 | TRBJ2-7 | TRBV6-5 | NA | CASSHNPGQGQEQYF | TGTGCCAGCAGTCACAATCCGGGACAGGGACAGGAGCAGTACTTC
TRBD2 | TRBJ2-7 | TRBV28 | NA | CASSLGGHGGRMASNEQYF | TGTGCCAGCAGTTTAGGTGGTCATGGCGGGAGAATGGCGTCCAACGAGCAGTACTTC
TRBD2 | TRBJ2-7 | TRBV5-1 | NA | CASSYETSGRNEQYF | TGCGCCAGCAGCTATGAGACTAGCGGCCGTAACGAGCAGTACTTC
NA | TRBJ2-3 | TRBV7-2 | NA | CASSLSGSTDTQYF | TGTGCCAGCAGCTTGAGCGGGAGCACAGATACGCAGTATTTT
NA | TRBJ1-1 | TRBV18 | NA | CASSPGEQGGAFF | TGTGCCAGCTCACCAGGAGAGCAGGGAGGAGCTTTCTTT
NA | TRBJ1-5 | TRBV2 | NA | CASEGGRNQPQHF | TGTGCCAGCGAGGGTGGGAGAAATCAGCCCCAGCATTTT
NA | TRBJ1-4 | TRBV21-1 | NA | CARIPTATNEKLFF | TGTGCCAGAATCCCGACAGCAACTAATGAAAAACTGTTTTTT
TRBD1 | TRBJ2-5 | TRBV28 | once | CASSPGTGVETQYF | TGTGCCAGCAGTCCGGGGACAGGGGTAGAGACCCAGTACTTC
NA | TRBJ1-5 | TRBV28 | NA | CASRNRYNQPQHF | TGTGCCAGCAGAAACAGGTATAATCAGCCCCAGCATTTT
TRBD2 | TRBJ2-3 | TRBV7-6 | NA | CASSFPSGNTDTQYF | TGTGCCAGCAGCTTCCCTAGCGGGAACACAGATACGCAGTATTTT
TRBD2 | TRBJ2-1 | TRBV29-1 | NA | CSVARGRAIGEQFF | TGCAGCGTTGCTCGCGGGAGGGCCATCGGTGAGCAGTTCTTC
NA | TRBJ1-2 | TRBV3-1/TRBV3-2 | NA | CASSQVGEYYGYTF | TGTGCCAGCAGCCAAGTGGGGGAGTACTATGGCTACACCTTC
NA | TRBJ2-5 | TRBV7-6 | NA | CASSLDFTTSPLVGTQYF | TGTGCCAGCAGCTTAGATTTTACAACTAGCCCACTTGTGGGGACCCAGTACTTC
NA | TRBJ2-5 | TRBV15 | NA | CATSRGGQGGETQYF | TGTGCCACCAGCAGAGGAGGACAGGGAGGGGAGACCCAGTACTTC
TRBD1 | TRBJ2-3 | TRBV7-3 | NA | CASSHRGYTDTQYF | TGTGCCAGCAGTCACAGGGGGTACACAGATACGCAGTATTTT
TRBD1 | TRBJ1-5 | TRBV6-6 | NA | CASSRLTGGSNQPQHF | TGTGCCAGCAGTCGATTAACAGGGGGCAGCAATCAGCCCCAGCATTTT
NA | TRBJ2-3 | TRBV5-1 | NA | CASSQMGGSTDTQYF | TGCGCCAGCAGCCAAATGGGTGGGAGCACAGATACGCAGTATTTT
NA | TRBJ1-6 | TRBV2 | NA | CASRRDTGYNSPLHF | TGTGCCAGCAGGCGGGACACTGGTTATAATTCACCCCTCCACTTT
NA | TRBJ2-1 | TRBV28 | NA | CASSLFRSSYNEQFF | TGTGCCAGCAGTTTATTTCGGAGCTCCTACAATGAGCAGTTCTTC
TRBD2 | TRBJ2-7 | TRBV19 | NA | CASSIGAGGPYEQYF | TGTGCCAGTAGTATTGGGGCGGGAGGGCCCTACGAGCAGTACTTC
TRBD2 | TRBJ2-7 | TRBV6-5 | NA | CASSSRTSGEQYF | TGTGCCAGCAGTTCAAGGACTAGCGGGGAGCAGTACTTC
NA | TRBJ2-1 | TRBV1 | once | CTSSSRASGRGRRFSQFF | TGCACCAGCAGCTCCAGGGCTAGCGGGAGGGGGAGACGATTCTCTCAGTTCTTC
NA | TRBJ2-1 | TRBV6-1 | NA | CASSEALPARGEQFF | TGTGCCAGCAGTGAAGCGCTTCCTGCACGGGGTGAGCAGTTCTTC
NA | TRBJ1-3 | TRBV20-1 | NA | CSGTRGNTIYF | TGCAGTGGTACAAGAGGAAACACCATATATTTT
NA | TRBJ2-2 | TRBV18 | NA | CASSPDRNTGELFF | TGTGCCAGCTCACCAGACCGGAACACCGGGGAGCTGTTTTTT
NA | TRBJ2-3 | TRBV10-3 | NA | CAISEFRGAGTDTQYF | TGTGCCATCAGTGAGTTTCGGGGCGCGGGCACAGATACGCAGTATTTT
TRBD2 | TRBJ2-7 | TRBV7-3 | NA | CASSLAGGLEQYF | TGTGCCAGCAGCCTAGCGGGAGGCCTCGAGCAGTACTTC
NA | TRBJ2-6 | TRBV21-1 | NA | CASSKGAAGANVLTF | TGTGCCAGCAGCAAAGGGGCAGCTGGGGCCAACGTCCTGACTTTC
NA | TRBJ1-1 | TRBV30 | few | CAWSVVRNTEAFF | TGTGCCTGGAGTGTTGTAAGGAACACTGAAGCTTTCTTT
NA | TRBJ1-4 | TRBV6-5 | NA | CASASLGLNEKLFF | TGTGCCAGTGCCAGTTTAGGCCTTAATGAAAAACTGTTTTTT
NA | TRBJ2-4 | TRBV27 | NA | CASSTRDGGGLQNIQYF | TGTGCCAGCAGTACAAGGGATGGGGGGGGCCTTCAAAACATTCAGTACTTC